Each of the 13 T cell receptor beta chains below was sequenced from the same sample in a study of shared clonotypes between healthy human individuals. Produced via immunoSEQ multiplex PCR; TCRdb's table is partial and in-frame only. The profile shows about 2 million clones, 85% to 95% of them singletons. The specimen was naive CD4+ T cells sorted from blood. Subset specified: CD45RA+ positively selected. Receptor source: a man between 18 and 35 years old in good health.

The table lists this clone with a count of one. The chain recombines TRBV5-1 with TRBJ2-5, with a possible D match to TRBD1 (6 bases). CDR3 length: 16 amino acids. V was pared by 4 bases and J by 2 bases, with 18 bases between. In germline, CDR1 is SGHRS, CDR2 YFSETQ. The CDR3 region has the DNA TGCGCCAGCAGCCAACTACAGGGTGGCCAACAAGAGACCCAGTACTTC. This encodes CASSQLQGGQQETQYF.

The chain employs TRBV30 and TRBJ1-2; 7 bases line up with TRBD1. Germline loops: CDR1 GTSNPN, CDR2 SVGIG (reference sequence). Losses at the gene ends were 3 bases for V and 8 bases for J; bases not matched to a gene: 6. CDR3 size: 12 residues. CDR3 coding DNA: TGTGCCTGGAGGGACGGGGACAGAGGCTACACCTTC. It translates to CAWRDGDRGYTF.

The genes are TRBV10-3 and TRBJ1-1, with D maybe TRBD1 (5 bases). Germline CDR1 is ENHRY and CDR2 is SYGVKD. The CDR3 sequence is 14 residues long. V was trimmed by 3 bases and J by 2 bases, leaving 10 bases between them. CDR3 in amino acids: CAISEGERNTEAFF. The CDR3 DNA follows: TGTGCCATCAGTGAAGGGGAGAGAAACACTGAAGCTTTCTTT.

The chain is built from TRBV7-9 and TRBJ1-1; a possible D gene is TRBD1 (6 bases). There are 14 residues in the CDR3. The germline V gene encodes CDR1 SEHNR and CDR2 FQNEAQ (reference sequence). Trimming removed 2 bases from V and 4 bases from J, with 11 bases in between. In DNA, the CDR3 is TGTGCCAGCAGCTTAAAGGGGGAACGCACTGAAGCTTTCTTT. Encoded protein: CASSLKGERTEAFF.

This clone was recorded only once. The chain couples TRBV7-9 to TRBJ1-1; possible D gene TRBD1, 5 bases. The CDR3 runs 13 residues. Germline values: CDR1 SEHNR, CDR2 FQNEAQ (reference sequence). V lost 8 bases and J lost 1, with 11 bases in between. The CDR3 loop reads CASGAIENTEAFF. The CDR3 nucleotides read TGTGCCAGCGGGGCAATTGAGAACACTGAAGCTTTCTTT.

The chain employs TRBV28 and TRBJ1-5, with 10 bases that match TRBD1. This CDR3 contains 16 residues. Germline V gene sequence: CDR1 MDHEN, CDR2 SYDVKM. Trimming at V came to 6 bases and at J to 5 bases, leaving 10 bases not matched to a gene. For the CDR3, the DNA is TGTGCCAGCAGCAAGGGAGACAGGGGGCGAGATCAGCCCCAGCATTTT. As protein: CASSKGDRGRDQPQHF.

The V and J genes are TRBV6-6 and TRBJ2-1; 10 bases align to TRBD2. The V gene end was trimmed by 7 bases and the J gene end by 6 bases; junction bases not matched to a gene: 12. The CDR3 runs to 16 residues. The germline gives CDR1 MNHNY, CDR2 SVGAGI (reference sequence). CDR3 DNA sequence: TGTGCCAGCACCTTAAAACTAGCGGGATCTGTCAATGAGCAGTTCTTC. Translating it yields CASTLKLAGSVNEQFF.

The chain joins TRBV18 to TRBJ2-3; TRBD1 is a possible D gene (6 bases). V was shortened by 4 bases and J by 1 base, with 15 bases between the two germline ends. The CDR3 has 16 amino acids. Germline assignment: CDR1 KGHSH and CDR2 LQKENI. CDR3 sequence reads: CASSLSRTAGTDTQYF. CDR3 nucleotides: TGTGCCAGCTCACTGTCGAGGACAGCGGGCACAGATACGCAGTATTTT.

The rearrangement uses TRBV30 and TRBJ1-1; the D gene is possibly TRBD1 (5 bases). The V end was cut by 2 bases, the J end by 4 bases, with 8 bases between. Germline CDR1 GTSNPN, CDR2 SVGIG (reference sequence). CDR3 size: 12 residues. Written as DNA, the CDR3 is TGTGCCTGGAGTCCAGGGACCACTGAAGCTTTCTTT. Amino acids: CAWSPGTTEAFF.

The chain is built from TRBV5-1 and TRBJ2-5; D unclear. This CDR3 spans 15 amino acids. Looked up from germline, CDR1 is SGHRS and CDR2 is YFSETQ. V lost 0 bases, J lost 3 bases, and 12 bases lay in between. The chain's CDR3 is CASSLERIDKETQYF. CDR3 nucleotide sequence: TGCGCCAGCAGCTTGGAACGGATCGATAAAGAGACCCAGTACTTC.

The chain is built from TRBV5-1 and TRBJ2-7; TRBD1 matches at 8 bases. Per the germline V gene, CDR1 is SGHRS and CDR2 is YFSETQ. This CDR3 region has 14 residues. V dropped 1 base and J dropped 5; count of bases not matched to a gene: 5. The CDR3 is CASSLPGGPHEQYF. CDR3 nucleotide sequence: TGCGCCAGCAGCTTGCCAGGGGGCCCCCACGAGCAGTACTTC.

The chain carries TRBV7-9 and TRBJ2-2; possible D gene TRBD2, 6 bases. CDR1 SEHNR and CDR2 FQNEAQ come from the germline V gene (reference sequence). V was pared by 3 bases and J by 4 bases, with 15 bases between. The CDR3 spans 16 residues. The CDR3 protein is CASSLEVWGGTGELFF. The CDR3 DNA sequence: TGTGCCAGCAGCTTGGAGGTCTGGGGAGGCACCGGGGAGCTGTTTTTT. The full variable domain, its missing parts supplied by reference TRBV7-9 and TRBJ2-2, is DTGVSQNPRHKITKRGQNVTFRCDPISEHNRLYWYRQTLGQGPEFLTYFQNEAQLEKSRLLSDRFSAERPKGSFSTLEIQRTEQGDSAMYLCASSLEVWGGTGELFFGEGSRLTVL.

The chain joins TRBV18 to TRBJ1-5; D might be TRBD1 (6 bases). This CDR3 is 12 amino acids long. Germline values: CDR1 KGHSH, CDR2 LQKENI. Trimming removed 3 bases from V and 8 bases from J, with 8 bases in between. In nucleotides, the CDR3 is TGTGCCAGCTCACCTAGGGGGGAGCCCCAGCATTTT. Protein product: CASSPRGEPQHF.